Presented here are 12 T cell receptor beta chains from one specimen sequenced in a study of early T cells in non-severe SARS-CoV-2 infection. TCRdb re-called the 5' RACE reads with MiXCR, one entry per CDR3 protein. This repertoire shows more than 15,000 distinct CDR3 sequences, around 6% found once; its top ten account for roughly 6.8%. The sample consisted of whole blood, taken at baseline. All receptors come from an adult who was a healthcare worker with PCR-confirmed SARS-CoV-2 infection or an uninfected control (not recorded which).

This clonotype was counted ten times or more. The J gene is TRBJ1-5, the V gene TRBV7-2; D remains ambiguous. CDR1 and CDR2 (germline): SGHTA, FQGNSA. V lost 1 base and J 16 bases, leaving 14 bases between the germline ends. The CDR3 is made up of 12 amino acids. The CDR3 nucleotides read TGTGCCAGCAGCTTAGATTTGAGGGATCCACATTTT. It encodes CASSLDLRDPHF.

There are many counts of this clonotype. The chain uses TRBV6-5 and TRBJ2-7, with D hard to call. Between the trimmed V and J ends, which lost 8 bases and 2 bases, there was a span of 16 bases. The CDR3 has 14 residues. The germline V gene has CDR1 MNHEY and CDR2 SVGAGI. The CDR3 DNA reads TGTGCCAGCCAGACCGTAGAACGTCCCTACGAGCAGTACTTC. Its translation is CASQTVERPYEQYF.

This clonotype has a count of ten or more. The chain has TRBV5-8 and TRBJ1-5; no definite D call. Germline lookup yields CDR1 SGHTS and CDR2 YDEGEE. Trimming took 5 bases from V and 5 from J, leaving 11 bases between them. The CDR3 is 13 residues long. In nucleotides, the CDR3 is TGTGCCAGCAGGAGGCGTTGGGATCAGCCCCAGCATTTT. Translation: CASRRRWDQPQHF.

This chain connects TRBV3-1 to TRBJ2-3; 9 nucleotides agree with TRBD1. Trimming took 0 bases from V and 5 from J; bases not matched to a gene: 9. Germline CDR1 LGHDT, CDR2 YNNKEL (reference sequence). The CDR3 length is 17 residues. The CDR3, as DNA: TGTGCCAGCAGCCAAGATAATACAGGGGGCCGGCAAGATACGCAGTATTTT. Translation: CASSQDNTGGRQDTQYF.

At least ten counts were recorded for this clonotype. The CDR3 protein is CASSPTSGGQDTQYF. In DNA form, the CDR3 reads TGTGCCAGCAGTCCGACTAGCGGGGGGCAGGATACGCAGTATTTT. V usage is TRBV27 and J usage is TRBJ2-3; 13 bases are a match to TRBD2. This CDR3 contains 15 residues. Germline CDR1 MNHEY, CDR2 SMNVEV (reference sequence). J was trimmed by 6 bases and V by 5 bases; bases with no gene match: 5.

This clonotype was seen many times. This rearrangement joins TRBV2 to TRBJ1-1; D remains ambiguous. The V and J ends lost 6 bases and 2 bases respectively, with 10 bases between them. The CDR3 spans 13 residues. Germline assignment: CDR1 SNHLY and CDR2 FYNNEI. DNA for the CDR3: TGTGCCAGCAGGAGTAACCCTAACACTGAAGCTTTCTTT. Amino acid sequence: CASRSNPNTEAFF.

The chain couples TRBV29-1 to TRBJ2-7, with D unclear. Trimming removed 0 bases from V and 13 bases from J, with 16 bases in between. The germline CDR1 and CDR2 sequences are SQVTM and ANQGSEA. This CDR3 is built from 12 residues. The CDR3 reads CSVEDGPGQSYF. DNA for the CDR3: TGCAGCGTTGAAGATGGGCCGGGCCAATCATACTTC.

This clonotype was counted between two and nine times. A much larger clone sits a single nucleotide away, making a read error possible. The chain couples TRBV5-8 to TRBJ2-3; D may be TRBD2 (5 bases). V was cut by 2 bases and J by 1 base, with 14 bases left in between. The CDR3 consists of 16 residues. The germline CDR1 and CDR2 sequences are SGHTS and YDEGEE. For the CDR3, the DNA is TGTGCCAGCAGCTTAGCGGAACAACCTGGCACAGATACGCAGTATTTT. It codes for CASSLAEQPGTDTQYF. The full variable domain, in which reference TRBV5-8 and TRBJ2-3 provide the parts outside the CDR3, is EAGVTQSPTHLIKTRGQQATLRCSPISGHTSVYWYQQALGLGLQFLLWYDEGEERNRGNFPPRFSGRQFPNYSSELNVNALELEDSALYLCASSLAEQPGTDTQYFGPGTRLTVL.

In this sample, this clonotype turned up many times. The gene calls are TRBV30 and TRBJ1-6; D is unclear. The germline V gene encodes CDR1 GTSNPN and CDR2 SVGIG (reference sequence). Deletions cut 2 bases from V and 8 bases from J, with 10 bases between. There are 13 residues in the CDR3. In DNA form, the CDR3 reads TGTGCCTGGAGTCTCCGGAGGGATTCACCCCTCCACTTT. Amino acids: CAWSLRRDSPLHF. The whole variable domain, remainder taken from reference TRBV30 and TRBJ1-6, is SQTIHQWPATLVQPVGSPLSLECTVEGTSNPNLYWYRQAAGRGLQLLFYSVGIGQISSEVPQNLSASRPQDRQFILSSKKLLLSDSGFYLCAWSLRRDSPLHFGNGTRLTVT.

At least ten counts were recorded for this clonotype. J is TRBJ2-2 and V is TRBV7-2, with D uncertain. The CDR3 is made up of 14 amino acids. Germline CDR1 and CDR2: SGHTA and FQGNSA. The V gene lost 10 bases and the J gene lost 0 bases, with 12 bases spanning the gap. This CDR3 is CATLKNANTGELFF. CDR3 DNA sequence: TGTGCCACCCTAAAAAATGCGAACACCGGGGAGCTGTTTTTT.

This clonotype was recorded many times. The DNA for the CDR3 is TGCAGTGCTAGATACGGAGCTGGCGAGCAGTACTTC. Protein sequence: CSARYGAGEQYF. V and J are TRBV20-1 and TRBJ2-7, with D unclear. Trimming took 2 bases from V and 6 from J, leaving 11 bases between them. Germline values: CDR1 DFQATT, CDR2 SNEGSKA (reference sequence). CDR3 length: 12 residues.

This clonotype showed up many times. The V call is TRBV12-3 or TRBV12-4, the J call TRBJ2-1; 10 bases are a match to TRBD2. The CDR3 has 16 residues. V was clipped by 10 bases and J by 4 bases; unmatched bases: 13. The CDR3, as DNA: TGTGCCATAGGGCAGGCAGCGGGGGGGTCATACAATGAGCAGTTCTTC. Translation: CAIGQAAGGSYNEQFF.